The 2 T cell receptor beta chains presented below share a single source sample, sequenced in a study of T cells in localized non-small cell lung cancer. Generated by immunoSEQ multiplex PCR, the TCRdb table keeps only in-frame clones and is missing some. The sample lists approximately 11,000 clones, 80% to 90% occurring once. The sample consisted of peripheral blood mononuclear cells, taken before any cancer treatment. The receptors here all came from an older female donor with stage II lung adenocarcinoma.

This sequence joins TRBV6-4 and TRBJ2-7; TRBD1 agrees at 10 bases. This CDR3 has 17 amino acids. V was clipped by 1 base and J by 3 bases; unmatched bases: 9. The germline CDR1 and CDR2 sequences are MRHNA and SNTAGT. The CDR3 region is CASSDFAGTGEDYEQYF. For the CDR3, the DNA is TGTGCCAGCAGTGACTTCGCCGGGACAGGGGAAGACTACGAGCAGTACTTC.

The CDR3 sequence: CASRGRGLAGDYEQYF. The CDR3 bases are TGTGCCAGTCGCGGACGCGGACTAGCGGGAGATTACGAGCAGTACTTC. V usage is TRBV19 and J usage is TRBJ2-7, with 13 bases aligning to TRBD2. This CDR3 has 16 amino acids. Unmatched junction bases numbered 11, after V lost 8 bases and J lost 4 bases. Per germline, CDR1 LNHDA and CDR2 SQIVND (reference sequence).